This T cell receptor (beta chain) was documented in a study of cytomegalovirus exposure and HLA in healthy donors (dated by TCRdb to about 2017). Describing the broader study: In an earlier analysis of approximately 500 of the donors, 250 to 300 Gb of sequence data and 117 million unique TCR beta sequences from about 179 million T cells were reported. An early release that covered some 630 HLA-typed donors contained around 300 gigabases of sequencing data and tens of millions of unique TCR sequences. The genetic ancestry cluster associated with self-reported Caucasian donors included over 80% of the 398 genotyped donors. The aim of the study was to test whether cataloging public T cell receptors could identify signatures of past pathogen exposure. Using immunosequencing, the study profiled T cell repertoires from 640 or so subjects and related those repertoires to cytomegalovirus serostatus. Besides the first cohort of under 700 subjects, a separate validation cohort made up of 120 different subjects was used. The study combined high-throughput TCR immunosequencing, statistical association of individual TCRs with disease status, and machine learning to predict cytomegalovirus infection status. A later analysis re-analyzed previously published TCR beta repertoires from 666 donors and added high-resolution HLA genotyping to study TCR occurrence patterns. In the later analysis, no new phenotypic data were used to find candidate immune exposures; instead, reliance was placed on TCR beta sequences and their occurrence across donors. An earlier analysis of 587 of the donors used high-throughput TCR beta sequencing to judge whether each TCR beta V gene segment behaved as functional or pseudogenic. Alongside the repertoire data, information on donor age, sex, ethnicity and CMV serostatus was compiled. Genome-wide SNP genotypes for about 60% of the 666 donors were used in a later genetic analysis, which treated that subset as a discovery cohort. All discovery cohort repertoires had been generated using a single sequencing platform. Class I and class II HLA loci were covered by the typing at four-digit resolution. The number of typed donors differed by locus: about 629-630 for A, B, C, DRB1 and DQB1; 500 to 550 for DQA1; over 600 for DPA1; and 450 to 480 for DPB1. Roughly 5 DR-DQ haplotypes were handled as single units for association and clustering because linkage in the cohort was strong. Across approximately 400 genotyped donors of the cohort, an average of about 240,000 unique TCR beta nucleotide sequences per donor were sequenced, and roughly 20% of those sequences were non-productive.

The library was obtained by the immunoSEQ multiplex PCR assay. The multiplex PCR relied on a mix of 60 forward primers for TCR Vbeta segments and 13 reverse primers for TCR Jbeta segments. Amplification of the CDR3 region of rearranged TCR beta genes was performed with a multiplex PCR assay on genomic DNA. The Illumina HiSeq System was used to sequence the amplified TCR beta libraries as 87-base-pair reads. The original pipeline was this. A later analysis counted about 82 million unique TCR beta chains across the 670 or so repertoires, and roughly 9.9 million of these chains were shared by at least two donors. Raw reads were error-corrected and collapsed into unique sequences by a nearest-neighbor algorithm in which closely related sequences were merged to remove PCR and sequencing errors. Alignment of CDR3 sequences to IMGT reference sequences was used to assign V, D and J gene segments. For a sequence to be retained, at least a six-nucleotide match to both a V gene segment and a J gene segment was required. Rearrangements were called productive when the CDR3 lacked stop codons and stayed in frame with V and J; all others were non-productive. Following IMGT convention, CDR3 was defined as the stretch from the second conserved V-encoded cysteine to the conserved J-encoded phenylalanine. Sequences without an unambiguous match to a single V gene segment were excluded from the earlier analysis of over 500 of the donors. An earlier analysis of fewer than 750 of the donors called V segments functional above 56.7% productive rearrangements and segregating when the between-donor standard deviation exceeded 5%. A statistical classification framework was built to diagnose cytomegalovirus status from the catalog of TCR beta chain sequences. In a later analysis, V and J genes were assigned by comparing TCR nucleotide sequences against IMGT/GENE-DB human TR gene sequences. In a later analysis, CDR3 sequences and most-parsimonious VDJ recombination scenarios were assigned using the TCRdist pipeline. In a later analysis, every TCR beta chain was defined by the combination of its CDR3 amino acid sequence and its V-gene family, and reads without a unique V-gene family were dropped. To address suspected cross-contamination and a sequencing artifact, a later analysis removed approximately 590 highly shared, low-generation-probability nucleotide sequences. For each public chain, a later analysis derived a clonal expansion index from normalized ranks of inferred template counts within each repertoire. Generation probabilities in a later analysis came from a VDJ recombination model fitted to out-of-frame rearrangements, and those results were checked against IGoR. A later analysis scored TCR-TCR, TCR-HLA and TCR-CMV co-occurrence with hypergeometric tests, applying a repertoire-size bias correction to TCR pairs. False discovery rates were estimated in a later analysis by permuting HLA or CMV assignments 20 times. In a later analysis, co-occurring TCRs were grouped using DBSCAN, with TCRdist sequence similarity added in when clustering inside HLA-allele-positive subsets. For co-occurrence clustering, repertoires with fewer than 30,000 or more than 120,000 public chains were excluded, along with 4 to 6 repertoires with anomalous nucleotide sharing. In TCRdb, the immuneACCESS table is reduced to in-frame sequences with V and J assigned. These tables do not hold every clone; where another copy was compared, an unresolved V gene accounts for under half, and the others remain unexplained. V and J calls plus clone size are reproduced from that table; the DNA served to infer D and trimming. This sample holds 100,000 to 150,000 clones; about 80% were observed only once. Clones ranked in the top ten supply approximately 8.8% of the sample.

About this clone: The specificity of this receptor is unknown. Per-nucleotide qualities are absent, and no much larger clonotype sits a single base away.

CDR1 and CDR2 are drawn from the germline V gene (reference sequence): MNHNY, SVGAGI. Taken from cysteine to phenylalanine, the CDR3 has 15 residues. Kept here is only the CDR3 DNA, which spans 45 bases and is read in frame from base 1. Trimming at the junction amounts to 7 bases on V and 2 bases on J, and the germline ends lie 18 bases apart. Study-level results and caveats: Assigning TCR associations to individual alleles was difficult when HLA alleles, especially DR and DQ, strongly co-occurred. A further reported finding was that TCR beta sequences accurately predicted the HLA-A and HLA-B alleles for most subjects in the first cohort. Most CMV-associated TCR beta chains appeared to be HLA-restricted in a later analysis, and the HLA associations seemed to be driven largely by CMV exposure. In both the original and validation cohorts, the classifier was reported to diagnose cytomegalovirus status with high specificity and sensitivity. In the study, some 160 TCR beta chains were listed as associated with cytomegalovirus. According to the authors, the approach could potentially be generalized to other disease states and immunological phenotypes. Several of the top co-occurrence clusters appeared to be linked to parvovirus B19, influenza, CMV and Epstein-Barr virus, according to a later analysis. A cluster of highly shared sequence variants was judged likely to represent a technical artifact of the sequencing pipeline. Because HLA typing was unavailable for some donors at each locus, only the typed subset was used in association tests. Some IMGT-functional V segments, including TRBV6-2 and TRBV6-3, could not be distinguished by the 87-base-pair reads and were therefore excluded. In a later analysis, TCR association rates were found to vary across HLA loci, with the most associated TCRs seen for DRB1 alleles and the fewest for HLA-C alleles. Correlated functional status among segregating V segments might reflect linkage disequilibrium, but an unknown experimental factor could not be ruled out. A later genetic analysis associated a missense DCLRE1C variant with V-gene and J-gene trimming of TCR beta chains, and an independent cohort replicated the association. In this cohort, only TCR beta chains were sequenced, and detectable features were limited by the absence of alpha or paired-chain data. The earlier analysis of some 560 of the donors excluded about 16 rarely observed V segments, including chromosome 9 orphons, because counts were too low. Most TCR sequences were seen in very few donors, while some public TCRs were found in many individuals. CMV serostatus was the only immune exposure information available for the cohort. Roughly uniform sequencing depth across donors was assumed in presence/absence analyses, although this assumption may not hold. According to a later genetic analysis, donors in an Asian-associated ancestry cluster had fewer N-insertions in productive TCRs than the approximately 630-donor mean. In a later analysis, HLA-associated TCR beta chains were found to be more clonally expanded and to have lower generation probabilities than equally common non-associated chains. A few of the identified cytomegalovirus-associated TCR beta chains were confirmed in vitro to be specific for cytomegalovirus antigens. In an earlier analysis of some 500 of the donors, most TCR beta V segments were observed in productive rearrangements about 90% or about 30% of the time, broadly matching IMGT annotations. In a later analysis, some 17,000 TCR beta sequences were associated with specific HLA alleles at a false discovery rate of 0.05.

The cohort comprised 670 or so healthy bone marrow donors. All cohort members were sampled while nominally healthy, although unrecorded immune exposures were likely present. The donor tested CMV seropositive, placing the donor among the roughly 270 seropositive members of the cohort. A peripheral blood sample was provided by each donor, and peripheral blood mononuclear cells were used for TCR beta sequencing. The Qiagen DNeasy Blood Extraction Kit was used to extract genomic DNA from the blood cell samples. Sequenced material: PBMCs. In this chain, TRBV6-6 is recombined with TRBJ2-7, with the D gene too uncertain to name. The sequence came from a female donor in good health and CMV-seropositive. The DNA sequence is as follows: TGTGCCAGCACCCTTAAGGCGACTCGTCCCTACGAGCAGTACTTC. This yields the protein CASTLKATRPYEQYF.